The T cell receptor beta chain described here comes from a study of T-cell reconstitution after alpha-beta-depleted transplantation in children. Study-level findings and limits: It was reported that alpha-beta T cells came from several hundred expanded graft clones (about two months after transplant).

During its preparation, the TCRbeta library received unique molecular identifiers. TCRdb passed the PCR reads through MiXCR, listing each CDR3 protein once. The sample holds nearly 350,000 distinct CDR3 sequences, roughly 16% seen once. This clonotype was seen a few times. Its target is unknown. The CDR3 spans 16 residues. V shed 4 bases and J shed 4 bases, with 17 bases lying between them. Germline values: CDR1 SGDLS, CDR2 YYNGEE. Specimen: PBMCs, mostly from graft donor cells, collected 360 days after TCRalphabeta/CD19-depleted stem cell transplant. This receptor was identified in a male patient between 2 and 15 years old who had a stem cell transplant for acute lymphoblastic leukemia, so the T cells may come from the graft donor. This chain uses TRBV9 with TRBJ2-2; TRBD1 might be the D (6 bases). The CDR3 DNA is TGTGCCAGCAGCCCCAGGACAGTCCCGTCCACCGGGGAGCTGTTTTTT. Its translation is CASSPRTVPSTGELFF.